This T cell receptor beta chain was identified in a study of T cell changes during pregnancy in multiple sclerosis. CDR3 length: 15 residues. Clones were sequenced by immunoSEQ multiplex PCR, and TCRdb holds only the in-frame ones, with some missing. The sample contains some 97,000 clones, 90% to 95% of which appear only once. V and J are TRBV21-1 and TRBJ1-5; the DNA was not compared with TRBD1, the D call given in the table. TRBV21-1 is listed as a pseudogene. The starting material was peripheral blood, obtained in the second trimester of pregnancy. The TCR sequence derives from a female donor with multiple sclerosis, enrolled in a pregnancy study. CDR3: CASGRAGVSNQPQHF. CDR3 nucleotide sequence: TGTGCCAGCGGCAGGGCAGGGGTTAGCAATCAGCCCCAGCATTTT.